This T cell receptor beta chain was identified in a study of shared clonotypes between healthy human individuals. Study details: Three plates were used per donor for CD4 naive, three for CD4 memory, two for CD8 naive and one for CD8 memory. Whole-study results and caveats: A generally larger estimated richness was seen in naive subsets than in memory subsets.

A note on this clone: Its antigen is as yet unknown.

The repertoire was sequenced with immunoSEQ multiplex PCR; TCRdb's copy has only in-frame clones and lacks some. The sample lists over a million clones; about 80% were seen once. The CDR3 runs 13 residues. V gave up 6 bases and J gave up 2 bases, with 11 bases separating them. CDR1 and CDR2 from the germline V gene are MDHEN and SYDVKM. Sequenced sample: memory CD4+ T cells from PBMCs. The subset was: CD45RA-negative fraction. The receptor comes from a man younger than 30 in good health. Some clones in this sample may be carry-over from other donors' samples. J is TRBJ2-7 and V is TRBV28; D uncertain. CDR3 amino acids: CASRGPPTYEQYF. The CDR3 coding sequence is TGTGCCAGCAGAGGACCCCCAACCTACGAGCAGTACTTC.